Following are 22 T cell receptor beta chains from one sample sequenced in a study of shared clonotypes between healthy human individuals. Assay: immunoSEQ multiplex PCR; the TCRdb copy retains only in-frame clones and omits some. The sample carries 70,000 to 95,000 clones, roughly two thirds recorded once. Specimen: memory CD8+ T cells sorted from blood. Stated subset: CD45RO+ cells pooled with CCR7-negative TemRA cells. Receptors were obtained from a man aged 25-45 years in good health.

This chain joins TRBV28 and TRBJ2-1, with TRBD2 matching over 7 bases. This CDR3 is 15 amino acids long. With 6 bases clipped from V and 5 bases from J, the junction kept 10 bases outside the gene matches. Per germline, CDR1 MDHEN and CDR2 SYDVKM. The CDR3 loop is CASRPSGTTNNEQFF. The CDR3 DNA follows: TGTGCCAGCAGACCTTCCGGGACTACCAACAATGAGCAGTTCTTC.

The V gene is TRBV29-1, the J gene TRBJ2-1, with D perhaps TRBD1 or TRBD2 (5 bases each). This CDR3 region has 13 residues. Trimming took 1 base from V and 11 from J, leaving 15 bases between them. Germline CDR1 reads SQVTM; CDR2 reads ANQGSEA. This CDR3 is CSVEVEAGTQQFF. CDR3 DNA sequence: TGCAGCGTTGAAGTCGAGGCCGGGACCCAGCAGTTCTTC.

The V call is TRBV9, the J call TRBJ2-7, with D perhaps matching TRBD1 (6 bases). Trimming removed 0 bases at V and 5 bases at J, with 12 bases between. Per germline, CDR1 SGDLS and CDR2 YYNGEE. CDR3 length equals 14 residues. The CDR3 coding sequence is TGTGCCAGCAGCGTAGCAGGGGATCGGGACGAGCAGTACTTC. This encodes CASSVAGDRDEQYF.

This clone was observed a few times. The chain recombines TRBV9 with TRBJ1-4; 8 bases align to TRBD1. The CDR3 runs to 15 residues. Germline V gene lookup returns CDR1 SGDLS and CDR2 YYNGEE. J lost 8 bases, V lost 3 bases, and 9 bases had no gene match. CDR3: CASSAIPGTGEKLFF. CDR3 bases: TGTGCCAGCAGCGCAATACCCGGGACAGGAGAAAAACTGTTTTTT.

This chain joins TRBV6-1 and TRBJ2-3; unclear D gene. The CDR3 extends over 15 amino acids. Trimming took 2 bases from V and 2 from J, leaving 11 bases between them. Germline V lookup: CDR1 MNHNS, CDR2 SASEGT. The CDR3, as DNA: TGTGCCAGCAGTGAAAGCTGGTTATTCACAGATACGCAGTATTTT. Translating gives CASSESWLFTDTQYF.

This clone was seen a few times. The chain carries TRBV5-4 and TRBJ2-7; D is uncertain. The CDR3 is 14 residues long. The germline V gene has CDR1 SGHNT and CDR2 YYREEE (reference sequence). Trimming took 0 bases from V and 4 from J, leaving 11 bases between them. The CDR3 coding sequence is TGTGCCAGCAGCTTGGAGGGATTGGGTTACGAGCAGTACTTC. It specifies CASSLEGLGYEQYF.

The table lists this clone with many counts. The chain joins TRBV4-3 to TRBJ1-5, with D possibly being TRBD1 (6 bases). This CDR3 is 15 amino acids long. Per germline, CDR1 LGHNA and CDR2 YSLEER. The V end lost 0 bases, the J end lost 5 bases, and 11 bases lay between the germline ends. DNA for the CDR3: TGCGCCAGCAGCCAAGATGGGCAGGGGTATCAGCCCCAGCATTTT. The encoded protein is CASSQDGQGYQPQHF.

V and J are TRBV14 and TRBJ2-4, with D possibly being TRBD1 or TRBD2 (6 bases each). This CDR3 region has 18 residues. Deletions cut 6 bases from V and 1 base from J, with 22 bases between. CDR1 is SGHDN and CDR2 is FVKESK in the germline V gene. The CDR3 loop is CASRNKGGEGQAKNIQYF. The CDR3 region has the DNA TGTGCCAGCAGAAATAAGGGGGGCGAGGGGCAGGCCAAAAACATTCAGTACTTC.

As DNA, the CDR3 is TGTGCCAGTAGTTGGAACAGCGGGAGGAATAATGAGCAGTTCTTC. Translating gives CASSWNSGRNNEQFF. This chain links TRBV19 with TRBJ2-1, with 9 bases matching TRBD2. V gave up 5 bases and J gave up 7 bases; unmatched junction bases: 9. This CDR3 region has 15 residues. CDR1 and CDR2 (germline): LNHDA, SQIVND (reference sequence).

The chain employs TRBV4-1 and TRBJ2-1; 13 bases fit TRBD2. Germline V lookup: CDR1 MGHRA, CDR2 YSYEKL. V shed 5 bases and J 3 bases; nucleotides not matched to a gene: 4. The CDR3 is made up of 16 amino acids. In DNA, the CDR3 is TGCGCCAGCAGCTTTCGGACTAGCGGGAGCTACAATGAGCAGTTCTTC. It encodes CASSFRTSGSYNEQFF.

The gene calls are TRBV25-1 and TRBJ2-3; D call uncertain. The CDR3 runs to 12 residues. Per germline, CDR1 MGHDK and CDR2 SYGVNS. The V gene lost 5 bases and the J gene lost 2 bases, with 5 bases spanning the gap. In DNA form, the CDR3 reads TGTGCCAGCAGTCCCCACACAGATACGCAGTATTTT. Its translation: CASSPHTDTQYF.

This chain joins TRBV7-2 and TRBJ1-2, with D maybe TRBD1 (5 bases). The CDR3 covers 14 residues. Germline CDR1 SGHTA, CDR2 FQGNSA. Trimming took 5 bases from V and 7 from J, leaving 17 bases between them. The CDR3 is CASSHISGFFGYTF. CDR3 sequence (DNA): TGTGCCAGCAGCCATATCTCAGGGTTTTTTGGCTACACCTTC.

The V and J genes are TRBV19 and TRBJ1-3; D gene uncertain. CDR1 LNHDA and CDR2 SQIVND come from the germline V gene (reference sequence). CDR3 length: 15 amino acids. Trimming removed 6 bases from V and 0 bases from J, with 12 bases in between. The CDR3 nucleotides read TGTGCCAGTAGGGCCGGAGGCTTCTCTGGAAACACCATATATTTT. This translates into CASRAGGFSGNTIYF.

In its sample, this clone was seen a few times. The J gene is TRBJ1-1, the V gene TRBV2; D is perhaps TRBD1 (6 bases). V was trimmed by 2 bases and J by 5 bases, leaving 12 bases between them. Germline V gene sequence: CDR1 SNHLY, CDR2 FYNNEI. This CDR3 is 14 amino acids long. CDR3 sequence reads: CASSETGRVTEAFF. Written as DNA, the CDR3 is TGTGCCAGCAGTGAAACAGGGAGGGTGACTGAAGCTTTCTTT.

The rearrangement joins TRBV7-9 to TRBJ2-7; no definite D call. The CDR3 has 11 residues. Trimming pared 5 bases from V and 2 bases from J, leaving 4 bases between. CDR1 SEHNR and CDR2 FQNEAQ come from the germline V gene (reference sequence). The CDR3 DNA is TGTGCCAGCAGCCCAGCCTACGAGCAGTACTTC. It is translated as CASSPAYEQYF.

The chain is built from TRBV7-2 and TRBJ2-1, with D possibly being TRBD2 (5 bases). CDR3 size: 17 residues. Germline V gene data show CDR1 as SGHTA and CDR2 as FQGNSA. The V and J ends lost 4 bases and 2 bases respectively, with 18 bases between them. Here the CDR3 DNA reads TGTGCCAGCAGCTACCTGCCCGGAGGTAAGCCCTACAATGAGCAGTTCTTC. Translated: CASSYLPGGKPYNEQFF.

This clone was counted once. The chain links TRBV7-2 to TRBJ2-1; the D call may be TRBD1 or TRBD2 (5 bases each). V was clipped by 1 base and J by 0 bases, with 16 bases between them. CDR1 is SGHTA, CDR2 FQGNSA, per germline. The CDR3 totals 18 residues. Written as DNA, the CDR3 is TGTGCCAGCAGCTTAGGAGTTTTGGGGGTTGGCTCCTACAATGAGCAGTTCTTC. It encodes CASSLGVLGVGSYNEQFF.

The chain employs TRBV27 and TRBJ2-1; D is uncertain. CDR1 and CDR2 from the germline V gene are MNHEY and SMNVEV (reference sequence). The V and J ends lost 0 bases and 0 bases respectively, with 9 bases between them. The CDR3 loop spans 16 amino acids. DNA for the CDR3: TGTGCCAGCAGTTTATCAGGCTTCAGCTCCTACAATGAGCAGTTCTTC. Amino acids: CASSLSGFSSYNEQFF.

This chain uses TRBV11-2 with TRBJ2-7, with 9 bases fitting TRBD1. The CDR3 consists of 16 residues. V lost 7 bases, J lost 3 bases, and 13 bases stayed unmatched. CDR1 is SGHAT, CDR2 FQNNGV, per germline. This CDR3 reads CASIRRGTGLIYEQYF. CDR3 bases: TGTGCCAGCATCCGGCGGGGGACAGGGCTGATCTACGAGCAGTACTTC. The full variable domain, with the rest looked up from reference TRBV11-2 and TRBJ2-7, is EAGVAQSPRYKIIEKRQSVAFWCNPISGHATLYWYQQILGQGPKLLIQFQNNGVVDDSQLPKDRFSAERLKGVDSTLKIQPAKLEDSAVYLCASIRRGTGLIYEQYFGPGTRLTVT.

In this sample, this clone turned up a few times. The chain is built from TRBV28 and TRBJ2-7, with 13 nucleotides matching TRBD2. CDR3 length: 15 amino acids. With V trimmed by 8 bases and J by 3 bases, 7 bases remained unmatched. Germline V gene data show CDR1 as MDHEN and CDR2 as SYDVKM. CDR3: CASSTGLAGVYEQYF. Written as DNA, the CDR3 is TGTGCCAGCTCCACCGGACTAGCGGGAGTCTACGAGCAGTACTTC.

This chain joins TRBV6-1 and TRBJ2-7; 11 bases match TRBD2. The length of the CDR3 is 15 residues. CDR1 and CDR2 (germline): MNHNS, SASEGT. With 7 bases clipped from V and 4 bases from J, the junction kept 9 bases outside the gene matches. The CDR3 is CASTPPGLAVYEQYF. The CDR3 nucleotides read TGTGCCAGCACCCCCCCGGGACTAGCGGTTTACGAGCAGTACTTC.

CDR3 coding DNA: TGTGCCAGCAGCTTCGAAGGGGGTGAAAAACTGTTTTTT. It specifies CASSFEGGEKLFF. The rearrangement joins TRBV5-4 to TRBJ1-4; a weak D match, TRBD1 (6 bases). CDR1 is SGHNT and CDR2 is YYREEE in the germline V gene (reference sequence). The CDR3 consists of 13 residues. The V end was cut by 2 bases, the J end by 7 bases, with 9 bases between.